Below, 31 T cell receptor beta chains from the same sample are listed, as sequenced in a study of regulatory T cells in long-lasting Graves disease. Time point defined: newly diagnosed GD, antithyroid drugs for less than 3 months. Isolated PBMC RNA provided the starting material for the TCR library. CDR3-region Arm-PCR and iRepertoire HTBI primers produced the TCR beta libraries. TCRdb independently ran MiXCR on the multiplex PCR reads; one entry per CDR3 protein. The table shows about 530,000 distinct CDR3 sequences, with around 15% occurring only once. The data also belong to a second study, concerning T cells in Graves' hyperthyroidism and ophthalmopathy.

The sequences come from peripheral blood mononuclear cells (PBMCs), collected at new diagnosis, from a patient treated with antithyroid drugs. The receptors were gathered from a woman between 40 and 65 years old with Graves disease.

V and J are TRBV24-1 and TRBJ2-3, with TRBD2 matching over 9 bases. CDR3 length: 17 amino acids. With V trimmed by 3 bases and J by 5 bases, 11 bases remained unmatched. Germline-derived CDR1 and CDR2 are KGHDR and SFDVKD. The CDR3 DNA follows: TGTGCCACCAGTGATCGTAGCGGGGGCGCCGGTAGAGATACGCAGTATTTT. It codes for CATSDRSGGAGRDTQYF.

This clonotype has only a few counts. A read error may produce the germline difference seen at one junction end. The chain recombines TRBV5-1 with TRBJ2-3; weak D call: TRBD2 (6 bases). Germline CDR1 reads SGHRS; CDR2 reads YFSETQ. The CDR3 consists of 16 residues. CDR3 loop: CASNLAGGAYTDTQYF. CDR3 DNA: TGCGCCAGCAACTTGGCCGGCGGGGCTTACACAGATACGCAGTATTTT. Supplemented by reference TRBV5-1 and TRBJ2-3, the full variable domain reads KAGVTQTPRYLIKTRGQQVTLSCSPISGHRSVSWYQQTPGQGLQFLFEYFSETQRNKGNFPGRFSGRQFSNSRSEMNVSTLELGDSALYLCASNLAGGAYTDTQYFGPGTRLTVL.

The rearrangement links TRBV2 to TRBJ1-1; a weak D match, TRBD1 (5 bases). V was pared by 2 bases and J by 0 bases, with 7 bases between. The CDR3 is made up of 14 amino acids. Per germline, CDR1 SNHLY and CDR2 FYNNEI. The CDR3, as DNA: TGTGCCAGCAGTGAATGGGGGGTGAACACTGAAGCTTTCTTT. This gives the protein CASSEWGVNTEAFF.

This clonotype was observed at least ten times. The chain recombines TRBV9 with TRBJ1-1; weak D call: TRBD1 (5 bases). Deletions cut 3 bases from V and 3 bases from J, with 15 bases between. The CDR3 is 15 amino acids. The V gene's germline CDR1 is SGDLS and CDR2 YYNGEE. The CDR3 DNA follows: TGTGCCAGCAGCGGATCAGGACAAGGCGACACTGAAGCTTTCTTT. Its translation: CASSGSGQGDTEAFF.

This clonotype occurred a few times. The rearrangement links TRBV10-2 to TRBJ1-6; 7 bases map to TRBD1. Trimming at V came to 10 bases and at J to 7 bases, leaving 7 bases not matched to a gene. The V gene's germline CDR1 is WSHSY and CDR2 SAAADI. CDR3 length: 13 amino acids. The CDR3: CATSDRDNSPLHF. The CDR3 bases are TGCGCCACCTCTGACAGGGACAATTCACCCCTCCACTTT.

This clonotype was observed at least ten times. This chain connects TRBV20-1 to TRBJ2-1; D may correspond to TRBD1 or TRBD2 (5 bases each). Germline assignment: CDR1 DFQATT and CDR2 SNEGSKA (reference sequence). The V and J ends lost 4 bases and 15 bases respectively, with 16 bases between them. There are 11 residues in the CDR3. CDR3 protein: CSAKLDSLSFF. As DNA, the CDR3 is TGCAGTGCTAAACTAGACAGCCTTTCGTTCTTC.

This clonotype was observed at least ten times. The chain has TRBV2 and TRBJ1-1; D is undetermined. Trimming removed 6 bases from V and 1 base from J, with 6 bases in between. This CDR3 contains 12 residues. Germline CDR1 SNHLY, CDR2 FYNNEI. CDR3 sequence reads: CASRSQNTEAFF. The CDR3, as DNA: TGTGCCAGCAGGTCACAGAACACTGAAGCTTTCTTT.

This clonotype was detected ten times or more. The V call is TRBV2, the J call TRBJ2-1; D may match TRBD1 or TRBD2 (5 bases each). The J call may be wrong; the DNA end is better matched by TRBJ2-5. The CDR3 is 12 amino acids. The germline CDR1 and CDR2 sequences are SNHLY and FYNNEI. This CDR3 reads CATATGRETQYF. CDR3 sequence (DNA): TGTGCCACCGCTACGGGGCGGGAGACCCAGTACTTC.

This chain links TRBV3-1 with TRBJ2-1, with TRBD2 identical over 11 bases. Germline CDR1 LGHDT, CDR2 YNNKEL (reference sequence). This CDR3 is built from 14 residues. Trimming cost V 4 bases and J 14 bases; bases outside gene matches: 10. This chain's CDR3 is CASSPGIAGGREFF. CDR3 DNA sequence: TGTGCCAGCAGCCCGGGTATAGCGGGGGGGCGTGAGTTCTTC.

The chain links TRBV11-2 to TRBJ2-3; TRBD2 agrees at 11 bases. The CDR3 length is 16 residues. Germline CDR1 and CDR2: SGHAT and FQNNGV. After removal of 1 base from V and 6 bases from J, the junction contained 6 bases not matched to a gene. CDR3 DNA sequence: TGTGCCAGCAGCTTAGGGACTAGCGGGTACCCGGATACGCAGTATTTT. Translated, it gives CASSLGTSGYPDTQYF.

This chain uses TRBV20-1 with TRBJ2-5; 9 bases agree with TRBD2. J was trimmed by 3 bases and V by 6 bases; bases with no gene match: 2. The CDR3 is 12 amino acids. Per germline, CDR1 DFQATT and CDR2 SNEGSKA (reference sequence). The CDR3 DNA reads as TGCAGTGCCAGGACTAGCGAAGAGACCCAGTACTTC. Its translation: CSARTSEETQYF.

In the case of this clonotype: A read error may be the cause here, since a much bigger clone is one base away. V is TRBV12-3 or TRBV12-4 and J is TRBJ1-5; D might be TRBD1 (6 bases). This CDR3 spans 16 amino acids. V lost 5 bases and J lost 2, with 16 bases in between. CDR3 in amino acids: CASSTTGGGGNQPQHF. CDR3 DNA: TGTGCCAGCAGTACCACGGGAGGGGGAGGCAATCAGCCCCAGCATTTT.

The rearrangement joins TRBV20-1 to TRBJ1-1; possible D gene TRBD1, 6 bases. The CDR3 runs 14 residues. Germline V gives CDR1 DFQATT, CDR2 SNEGSKA (reference sequence). Trimming pared 3 bases from V and 1 base from J, leaving 12 bases between. CDR3 nucleotides: TGCAGTGCTAGTACAGGGTTCTGGAACACTGAAGCTTTCTTT. Its translation is CSASTGFWNTEAFF.

The sample holds many counts of this clonotype. The V gene is TRBV28, the J gene TRBJ1-1; D unresolved. Trimming left V 5 bases short and J 0 bases short, with 10 bases between. This CDR3 contains 14 residues. From germline, CDR1 is MDHEN and CDR2 SYDVKM. CDR3 in amino acids: CASSPTEMNTEAFF. The CDR3 DNA is TGTGCCAGCAGTCCGACGGAGATGAACACTGAAGCTTTCTTT.

This clonotype was recorded a few times. The chain carries TRBV12-3 or TRBV12-4 and TRBJ1-1; no reliable D call. The germline V and J ends were trimmed by 5 bases and 0 bases, with 10 bases remaining between them. CDR3 size: 14 residues. The CDR3 nucleotides are TGTGCCAGCAGTACGAGAACGATGAACACTGAAGCTTTCTTT. Protein: CASSTRTMNTEAFF.

This clonotype came up many times. The gene calls are TRBV27 and TRBJ1-4; D gene unclear. CDR1 and CDR2 from the germline V gene are MNHEY and SMNVEV (reference sequence). V was pared by 2 bases and J by 8 bases, with 12 bases between. This CDR3 has 14 amino acids. CDR3: CASSLSVEGEKLFF. CDR3 bases: TGTGCCAGCAGTTTAAGCGTCGAAGGGGAAAAACTGTTTTTT.

Points on this clonotype: Given a much more abundant clone one base away, this may be a read error. The rearrangement uses TRBV20-1 and TRBJ2-3; D is unclear. The assigned J gene may be wrong: the sequence end matches TRBJ1-5 better. The CDR3 extends over 16 amino acids. Germline CDR1 and CDR2: DFQATT and SNEGSKA (reference sequence). The CDR3 region is CSARAPALGSTDTQHF. CDR3 nucleotides: TGCAGTGCTAGGGCTCCGGCCCTTGGGAGCACAGATACGCAGCATTTT.

This chain uses TRBV5-1 with TRBJ2-3; TRBD2 aligns across 10 bases. V lost 3 bases to trimming and J lost 3 bases; unmatched junction nucleotides: 4. CDR3 size: 15 residues. Germline-derived CDR1 and CDR2 are SGHRS and YFSETQ. CDR3 residues: CASSSGSGGTDTQYF. CDR3 DNA sequence: TGCGCCAGCAGCTCGGGTAGCGGGGGGACAGATACGCAGTATTTT. Full variable domain (outside the CDR3, taken from reference TRBV5-1 and TRBJ2-3): KAGVTQTPRYLIKTRGQQVTLSCSPISGHRSVSWYQQTPGQGLQFLFEYFSETQRNKGNFPGRFSGRQFSNSRSEMNVSTLELGDSALYLCASSSGSGGTDTQYFGPGTRLTVL.

In this sample, this clonotype turned up a few times. The chain combines TRBV6-4 with TRBJ1-5; D not certain. The V gene lost 6 bases and the J gene lost 0 bases, with 9 bases spanning the gap. The CDR3 consists of 14 residues. Germline V gives CDR1 MRHNA, CDR2 SNTAGT. The CDR3 DNA sequence: TGTGCCAGCAGAAACAGCTGTAGCAATCAGCCCCAGCATTTT. Encoded protein: CASRNSCSNQPQHF.

This clonotype was found a few times. The chain links TRBV2 to TRBJ1-2; TRBD1 is a possible D gene (6 bases). Trimming removed 1 base from V and 8 bases from J, with 17 bases in between. The CDR3 has 15 residues. Germline V gene sequence: CDR1 SNHLY, CDR2 FYNNEI. DNA of the CDR3: TGTGCCAGCAGTGAAGGAAGGCTGGGGGCCCGAGGCTACACCTTC. Protein sequence: CASSEGRLGARGYTF.

At least ten counts were recorded for this clonotype. The chain carries TRBV12-3 or TRBV12-4 and TRBJ1-5, with D perhaps TRBD1 (6 bases). CDR3 size: 17 residues. Trimming removed 2 bases from V and 0 bases from J, with 14 bases in between. CDR3: CASSLRSSGVSNQPQHF. The CDR3 nucleotides are TGTGCCAGCAGTTTAAGGTCGTCAGGGGTTAGCAATCAGCCCCAGCATTTT.

A few counts support this clonotype. This rearrangement joins TRBV7-9 to TRBJ2-7; 7 nucleotides align to TRBD1. The CDR3 sequence is 16 residues long. V shed 5 bases and J 3 bases; nucleotides not matched to a gene: 13. Germline lookup yields CDR1 SEHNR and CDR2 FQNEAQ (reference sequence). The CDR3 DNA reads TGTGCCAGCAGCAGGATCGAGACAGGGACGAACTACGAGCAGTACTTC. Translating it yields CASSRIETGTNYEQYF. Based on the CDR3 plus reference TRBV7-9 and TRBJ2-7, the full variable domain is DTGVSQNPRHKITKRGQNVTFRCDPISEHNRLYWYRQTLGQGPEFLTYFQNEAQLEKSRLLSDRFSAERPKGSFSTLEIQRTEQGDSAMYLCASSRIETGTNYEQYFGPGTRLTVT.

This chain links TRBV27 with TRBJ2-7; maybe TRBD2 (7 bases). This CDR3 has 13 residues. Trimming pared 6 bases from V and 7 bases from J, leaving 16 bases between. Germline CDR1 and CDR2: MNHEY and SMNVEV (reference sequence). CDR3: CASRMAGALEQYF. The CDR3 region has the DNA TGTGCCAGCAGGATGGCGGGGGCCTTGGAGCAGTACTTC.

This clonotype has only a few counts. Relative to the germline gene, one junction end is altered; a read error may explain this. The chain joins TRBV18 to TRBJ1-3; D remains ambiguous. CDR1 KGHSH and CDR2 LQKENI come from the germline V gene. This CDR3 spans 15 amino acids. CDR3 amino acids: CASSPPGPSGDTIYF. Here the CDR3 DNA reads TGTGCCAGCTCACCACCTGGGCCCTCTGGAGACACCATATATTTT.

This clonotype was counted ten times or more. This chain connects TRBV3-1 to TRBJ1-4; 10 bases align to TRBD1. The CDR3 is 15 amino acids. J was trimmed by 7 bases and V by 2 bases; bases with no gene match: 4. Germline CDR1 is LGHDT and CDR2 is YNNKEL (reference sequence). The chain's CDR3 is CASSQQTGGVEKLFF. The CDR3 DNA reads TGTGCCAGCAGCCAACAGACAGGGGGCGTTGAAAAACTGTTTTTT.

V is TRBV7-2 and J is TRBJ2-3; 12 bases line up with TRBD2. After removal of 4 bases from V and 7 bases from J, the junction contained 6 bases not matched to a gene. Germline CDR1 SGHTA, CDR2 FQGNSA. There are 15 residues in the CDR3. CDR3: CASSSSSGGANTQYF. The CDR3 DNA is TGTGCCAGCAGCTCTTCTAGCGGGGGGGCGAATACGCAGTATTTT.

This clonotype was counted only a few times. A read error is possible here, since a much larger clone lies one base away. The V call is TRBV11-2, the J call TRBJ1-1; D perhaps matches TRBD1 (6 bases). Germline CDR1 and CDR2: SGHAT and FQNNGV. The V gene lost 6 bases and the J gene lost 1 base, with 12 bases spanning the gap. CDR3 length: 14 residues. The CDR3 coding sequence is TGTGCCAGCAGGCCGGACAGCTCGAACACTGAAGCTTTCTTT. Translation gives CASRPDSSNTEAFF.

CDR3 region: CASSRTGTSGTGELFF. For the CDR3, the DNA is TGTGCCAGCAGTCGCACCGGGACTAGTGGCACCGGGGAGCTGTTTTTT. The rearrangement links TRBV6-1 to TRBJ2-2; TRBD2 matches at 8 bases. J was trimmed by 4 bases and V by 5 bases; bases with no gene match: 9. This CDR3 has 16 residues. CDR1 MNHNS and CDR2 SASEGT come from the germline V gene.

The V call is TRBV19, the J call TRBJ2-5; D possibly corresponds to TRBD2 (5 bases). The CDR3 loop spans 15 amino acids. The germline V gene has CDR1 LNHDA and CDR2 SQIVND (reference sequence). The V gene lost 6 bases and the J gene lost 2 bases, with 16 bases spanning the gap. This CDR3 is CASSNREGQQETQYF. In DNA form, the CDR3 reads TGTGCCAGTAGCAACCGCGAGGGCCAGCAAGAGACCCAGTACTTC.

This clonotype has more than one count but fewer than ten. The V gene is TRBV2, the J gene TRBJ2-5; D assignment may be TRBD1 or TRBD2 (5 bases each). This CDR3 spans 16 amino acids. V dropped 5 bases and J dropped 2 bases, with 18 bases sitting between them. The V gene's germline CDR1 is SNHLY and CDR2 FYNNEI. DNA for the CDR3: TGTGCCAGCAGTTCACAACTGAGGGGCCGGCAAGAGACCCAGTACTTC. This codes for CASSSQLRGRQETQYF.

This clonotype was observed many times. The chain has TRBV30 and TRBJ2-1; unclear D gene. From germline, CDR1 is GTSNPN and CDR2 SVGIG (reference sequence). V gave up 5 bases and J gave up 7 bases, with 12 bases separating them. The CDR3 has 12 amino acids. CDR3 in amino acids: CAWQSNTNEQFF. The CDR3 bases are TGTGCCTGGCAGAGTAATACGAATGAGCAGTTCTTC.